Below, 23 T cell receptor beta chains from the same sample are listed, as sequenced in a study of blood T cell repertoires in COVID-19. Assay: immunoSEQ multiplex PCR; the TCRdb copy retains only in-frame clones and omits some. Of over 200,000 clones listed, around 88% are singletons. Sequencing was performed on PBMCs or T cells enriched from blood (not recorded which). These receptor sequences come from a woman aged 40-49 years with acute COVID-19.

This chain connects TRBV7-2 to TRBJ2-1; D ambiguous. The length of the CDR3 is 14 residues. Trimming took off 2 bases at V and 5 bases at J, with 10 bases between the two ends. Germline CDR1 is SGHTA and CDR2 is FQGNSA. CDR3 in DNA: TGTGCCAGCAGCTTAATACGGAGCAACAATGAGCAGTTCTTC. Protein sequence: CASSLIRSNNEQFF.

The genes are TRBV6-2 or TRBV6-3 and TRBJ2-7; TRBD2 agrees at 11 bases. CDR1 and CDR2 from the germline V gene are MNHEY and SVGEGT. The V segment lost 4 bases and the J segment 1 base; nucleotides outside the gene matches: 9. The CDR3 extends over 17 amino acids. The CDR3 loop reads CASSSRAGLAASYEQYV. CDR3 nucleotide sequence: TGTGCCAGCAGTTCCCGGGCGGGACTAGCGGCTTCCTACGAGCAGTACGTC.

This clone was recorded once. The gene calls are TRBV5-1 and TRBJ2-3; 15 bases are shared with TRBD2. The V gene end was trimmed by 0 bases and the J gene end by 2 bases; junction bases not matched to a gene: 1. Per the germline V gene, CDR1 is SGHRS and CDR2 is YFSETQ. The CDR3 runs to 17 residues. The CDR3 nucleotides read TGCGCCAGCAGCTTGGGGACTAGCGGGAGGGACACAGATACGCAGTATTTT. This codes for CASSLGTSGRDTDTQYF.

The chain uses TRBV9 and TRBJ1-1; TRBD1 matches at 8 bases. This CDR3 contains 16 residues. With 0 bases clipped from V and 4 bases from J, the junction kept 8 bases outside the gene matches. Germline CDR1 reads SGDLS; CDR2 reads YYNGEE. The CDR3 sequence is CASSVAPQGALTEAFF. CDR3 bases: TGTGCCAGCAGCGTAGCTCCCCAGGGGGCGCTCACTGAAGCTTTCTTT.

V and J are TRBV5-8 and TRBJ1-2; the match to TRBD1 covers 9 bases. V trimming: 0 bases; J trimming: 6 bases; junction bases outside the gene matches: 3. The CDR3 sequence is 14 residues long. CDR1 and CDR2 from the germline V gene are SGHTS and YDEGEE. In DNA, the CDR3 is TGTGCCAGCAGCTTGGGGACAGGGGAAAATGGCTACACCTTC. Residues: CASSLGTGENGYTF. The variable domain in full, completed from reference TRBV5-8 and TRBJ1-2, reads EAGVTQSPTHLIKTRGQQATLRCSPISGHTSVYWYQQALGLGLQFLLWYDEGEERNRGNFPPRFSGRQFPNYSSELNVNALELEDSALYLCASSLGTGENGYTFGSGTRLTVV.

This clone has only a few counts. The rearrangement joins TRBV27 to TRBJ2-7, with 7 bases fitting TRBD1. The CDR3 has 14 residues. V was pared by 5 bases and J by 6 bases, with 10 bases of the junction left unmatched. Germline CDR1 MNHEY, CDR2 SMNVEV (reference sequence). This CDR3 reads CASSPRAHRGEQYV. CDR3 sequence (DNA): TGTGCCAGCAGTCCACGGGCCCACAGGGGCGAGCAGTACGTC.

V is TRBV19 and J is TRBJ2-3; 9 bases fit TRBD1. Germline V gives CDR1 LNHDA, CDR2 SQIVND (reference sequence). The junction had 5 bases not matched to a gene; V was cut back by 3 bases and J by 1 base. The CDR3 runs 16 residues. The chain's CDR3 is CASSIVWDRGTDTQYF. The CDR3 region has the DNA TGTGCCAGTAGTATTGTTTGGGACAGGGGCACAGATACGCAGTATTTT.

This chain uses TRBV12-3 or TRBV12-4 with TRBJ2-7; D gene ambiguous. This CDR3 comprises 11 residues. Trimming shortened V by 3 bases and J by 5 bases, and 5 bases separated the two germline ends. CDR3 in amino acids: CASSFRDEQYF. CDR3 coding DNA: TGTGCCAGCAGTTTCCGGGACGAGCAGTACTTC.

The V and J genes are TRBV19 and TRBJ2-5, with D perhaps matching TRBD1 (7 bases). Germline V gene data show CDR1 as LNHDA and CDR2 as SQIVND (reference sequence). V lost 8 bases and J lost 7, with 20 bases in between. The CDR3 extends over 14 amino acids. CDR3 amino acids: CASSTSAQGGTQYF. Here the CDR3 DNA reads TGTGCCAGTTCAACCTCTGCCCAGGGGGGGACCCAGTACTTC.

This chain joins TRBV12-5 and TRBJ2-5; 14 nucleotides agree with TRBD2. The length of the CDR3 is 16 residues. From germline, CDR1 is LGHNT and CDR2 FRNRAP. V shed 6 bases, J shed 4 bases, and the junction held 7 bases outside the gene matches. The CDR3 DNA reads TGTGCTAGTGGGACGTCGGGACTAGCGGGGGCAGAGACCCAGTACTTC. Amino acid sequence: CASGTSGLAGAETQYF.

The rearrangement links TRBV7-9 to TRBJ1-3; D might be TRBD1 (6 bases). CDR1 is SEHNR and CDR2 is FQNEAQ in the germline V gene (reference sequence). V was trimmed by 8 bases and J by 2 bases, leaving 13 bases between them. The CDR3 has 14 residues. Written as DNA, the CDR3 is TGTGCCAGCGGCATACAGGGAACTGGAAACACCATATATTTT. As protein: CASGIQGTGNTIYF.

The chain has TRBV3-1 (or the pseudogene TRBV3-2) and TRBJ2-2, with unresolved D. The CDR3 runs to 16 residues. Germline V gives CDR1 LGHDT, CDR2 YNNKEL (reference sequence). The V end was cut by 0 bases, the J end by 1 base, with 9 bases between. The CDR3 reads CASSQDLNRNTGELFF. As DNA, the CDR3 is TGTGCCAGCAGCCAAGATCTTAATAGGAACACCGGGGAGCTGTTTTTT.

The chain carries TRBV10-3 and TRBJ1-5, with a tentative D call TRBD1 (5 bases). Trimming removed 5 bases from V and 2 bases from J, with 16 bases in between. In germline, CDR1 is ENHRY, CDR2 SYGVKD. The CDR3 consists of 16 residues. CDR3 in amino acids: CAISPMGGSGNQPQHF. In nucleotides, the CDR3 is TGTGCCATCAGTCCCATGGGGGGTTCGGGCAATCAGCCCCAGCATTTT.

J is TRBJ1-2 and V is TRBV6-2 or TRBV6-3, with TRBD1 matching 7 bases. This CDR3 is built from 13 residues. Per the germline V gene, CDR1 is MNHEY and CDR2 is SVGEGT. The V and J ends lost 4 bases and 5 bases, in that order; junction bases with no gene match: 4. CDR3 nucleotides: TGTGCCAGCAGTTTCGACAGGGTTTATGGCTACACCTTC. Residues: CASSFDRVYGYTF.

The DNA of the CDR3 is TGTGCCAGCAGCGCGGGGACAGGTACAATGAGTGGCTACACCTTC. It specifies CASSAGTGTMSGYTF. This rearrangement joins TRBV7-2 to TRBJ1-2; TRBD1 agrees at 8 bases. CDR1 is SGHTA, CDR2 FQGNSA, per germline. The CDR3 sequence is 15 residues long. Unmatched junction bases numbered 12, after V lost 5 bases and J lost 7 bases.

The chain combines TRBV18 with TRBJ1-1, with TRBD1 matching over 8 bases. J was trimmed by 8 bases and V by 4 bases; bases with no gene match: 3. The CDR3 loop spans 12 amino acids. The V gene's germline CDR1 is KGHSH and CDR2 LQKENI. CDR3: CASSLRTGEAFF. CDR3 DNA: TGTGCCAGCTCACTTCGGACAGGGGAAGCTTTCTTT. The whole variable domain, remainder taken from reference TRBV18 and TRBJ1-1, is NAGVMQNPRHLVRRRGQEARLRCSPMKGHSHVYWYRQLPEEGLKFMVYLQKENIIDESGMPKERFSAEFPKEGPSILRIQQVVRGDSAAYFCASSLRTGEAFFGQGTRLTVV.

The rearrangement links TRBV20-1 to TRBJ2-2; 8 positions match TRBD1. There are 11 residues in the CDR3. The germline V gene has CDR1 DFQATT and CDR2 SNEGSKA (reference sequence). CDR3 DNA: TGCAGCGTCTCAGGGGGCCGGGAGCTGTTTTTT. Translating gives CSVSGGRELFF.

The V and J genes are TRBV2 and TRBJ2-5; TRBD1 agrees at 9 bases. Germline loops: CDR1 SNHLY, CDR2 FYNNEI. The V and J ends lost 6 bases and 4 bases, in that order; junction bases with no gene match: 9. The CDR3 covers 15 residues. For the CDR3, the DNA is TGTGCCAGCAGGCCACAGGGGGCCAGGGGAGAGACCCAGTACTTC. Its translation: CASRPQGARGETQYF.

This chain connects TRBV3-1 (or the pseudogene TRBV3-2) to TRBJ2-1; possibly TRBD2 for D (5 bases). Per germline, CDR1 LGHDT and CDR2 YNNKEL (reference sequence). The CDR3 is 15 amino acids. The V end lost 1 base, the J end lost 0 bases, and 7 bases lay between the germline ends. The CDR3 region is CASSQGGISYNEQFF. CDR3 DNA sequence: TGTGCCAGCAGCCAAGGAGGGATCTCCTACAATGAGCAGTTCTTC.

This chain joins TRBV5-1 and TRBJ1-4; TRBD1 is a possible D gene (5 bases). The V end lost 0 bases, the J end lost 5 bases, and 11 bases lay between the germline ends. The CDR3 is 15 amino acids. The germline gives CDR1 SGHRS, CDR2 YFSETQ. The CDR3 DNA follows: TGCGCCAGCAGCTTGGTGGGGGGTTTGAATGAAAAACTGTTTTTT. Its translation is CASSLVGGLNEKLFF. Full variable domain (rest looked up from reference TRBV5-1 and TRBJ1-4): KAGVTQTPRYLIKTRGQQVTLSCSPISGHRSVSWYQQTPGQGLQFLFEYFSETQRNKGNFPGRFSGRQFSNSRSEMNVSTLELGDSALYLCASSLVGGLNEKLFFGSGTQLSVL.

The chain couples TRBV7-9 to TRBJ2-5, with D possibly TRBD2 on 6 matching bases. Trimming shortened V by 5 bases and J by 5 bases, and 15 bases separated the two germline ends. Germline V CDR1 and CDR2: SEHNR, FQNEAQ (reference sequence). This CDR3 contains 14 residues. CDR3 loop: CASSPHEGRETQYF. Here the CDR3 DNA reads TGTGCCAGCAGCCCCCACGAAGGGAGGGAGACCCAGTACTTC.

The chain uses TRBV9 and TRBJ2-1; tentative D call: TRBD1 (5 bases). With 6 bases removed from V and 2 bases from J, the gap between germline ends came to 12 bases. This CDR3 contains 14 residues. Germline CDR1 reads SGDLS; CDR2 reads YYNGEE. CDR3 bases: TGTGCCAGCACCCGGCAGGGCACCTACAATGAGCAGTTCTTC. This translates into CASTRQGTYNEQFF.

The chain employs TRBV5-6 and TRBJ1-1; 7 bases align to TRBD1. Germline V gives CDR1 SGHDT, CDR2 YYEEEE. The CDR3 consists of 16 residues. The ends lost 2 bases at V and 2 bases at J; junction bases unmatched: 9. The CDR3 sequence is CASSFLQGDPNTEAFF. CDR3 DNA: TGTGCCAGCAGCTTTTTGCAGGGGGATCCAAACACTGAAGCTTTCTTT.